One and the same sample provided the 13 T cell receptor beta chains below, sequenced in a study of identical twins. TCRdb fed the 5' RACE reads into MiXCR, producing one record per CDR3 protein. The repertoire consists of approximately 490,000 distinct CDR3 sequences, with 20% to 25% occurring once and the leading ten covering roughly 0.5%. The sample was also reused in another study, on yellow fever vaccine responses in identical twins.

What was sequenced was CD4+ T cells sorted from blood. The receptor source for this set is a woman between 18 and 29 years old in good health.

This clonotype was seen just once. The chain joins TRBV2 to TRBJ2-7; no definite D call. The V gene lost 3 bases and the J gene lost 0 bases, with 6 bases spanning the gap. This CDR3 is built from 13 residues. CDR1 is SNHLY, CDR2 FYNNEI, per germline. The CDR3 nucleotides are TGTGCCAGCAGTGACCAGAGCTCCTACGAGCAGTACGTC. Its translation: CASSDQSSYEQYV.

This clonotype has more than one count but fewer than ten. The chain links TRBV7-8 to TRBJ2-1; TRBD1 or TRBD2 may be the D gene (5 bases each). The CDR3 sequence is 16 residues long. Deletions cut 4 bases from V and 0 bases from J, with 13 bases between. Germline values: CDR1 SGHVS, CDR2 FQNEAQ. CDR3 amino acids: CASSSSGPSSYNEQFF. The CDR3 coding sequence is TGTGCCAGCAGCTCCTCGGGACCCAGCTCCTACAATGAGCAGTTCTTC. The variable domain in full, with the rest retrieved from reference TRBV7-8 and TRBJ2-1, is GAGVSQSPRYKVAKRGQDVALRCDPISGHVSLFWYQQALGQGPEFLTYFQNEAQLDKSGLPSDRFFAERPEGSVSTLKIQRTQQEDSAVYLCASSSSGPSSYNEQFFGPGTRLTVL.

This clonotype showed up just a few times. The chain recombines TRBV5-6 with TRBJ2-7, with no clear D. Germline V gene sequence: CDR1 SGHDT, CDR2 YYEEEE. The CDR3 has 13 amino acids. Trimming pared 3 bases from V and 4 bases from J, leaving 11 bases between. For the CDR3, the DNA is TGTGCCAGCAGCTCAAGGTCAGGTTACGAGCAGTACGTC. Translation: CASSSRSGYEQYV.

This clonotype was observed a few times. The chain is built from TRBV24-1 and TRBJ2-2; 8 positions agree with TRBD1. V shed 5 bases, J shed 0 bases, and the junction held 13 bases outside the gene matches. Germline V gene lookup returns CDR1 KGHDR and CDR2 SFDVKD. The CDR3 spans 19 residues. The CDR3 DNA is TGTGCCACCAGTGGGAGACTCGACAGGGGAATCGCGAACACCGGGGAGCTGTTTTTT. This sequence encodes CATSGRLDRGIANTGELFF.

This sequence joins TRBV6-1 and TRBJ2-1; the D is unclear. Germline assignment: CDR1 MNHNS and CDR2 SASEGT. The CDR3 totals 15 residues. Trimming stripped 1 base from V and 2 bases from J, with 9 bases between. The CDR3 loop is CASSEVGITYNEQFF. In DNA, the CDR3 is TGTGCCAGCAGTGAAGTAGGGATAACCTACAATGAGCAGTTCTTC.

CDR3 bases: TGCAGCGTTGAGGCTAGCGGGGACTCCTACAATGAGCAGTTCTTC. Protein product: CSVEASGDSYNEQFF. The chain employs TRBV29-1 and TRBJ2-1; the match to TRBD2 covers 9 bases. CDR3 length equals 15 residues. After removal of 3 bases from V and 0 bases from J, the junction contained 3 bases not matched to a gene. Germline V gene data show CDR1 as SQVTM and CDR2 as ANQGSEA.

The chain recombines TRBV28 with TRBJ2-7, with D uncertain. The CDR3 sequence is 15 residues long. V shed 0 bases and J shed 2 bases, with 11 bases lying between them. Germline values: CDR1 MDHEN, CDR2 SYDVKM. CDR3 in amino acids: CASSLWRSTAYEQYF. CDR3 bases: TGTGCCAGCAGTTTATGGCGGTCTACGGCCTACGAGCAGTACTTC.

This clonotype was picked up many times. This sequence joins TRBV12-3 or TRBV12-4 and TRBJ1-5; D remains ambiguous. The CDR3 extends over 12 amino acids. V lost 5 bases and J lost 5, with 7 bases in between. CDR3 DNA: TGTGCCAGCAGTAGGCCCCATCAGCCCCAGCATTTT. As protein: CASSRPHQPQHF.

The V gene is TRBV7-2, the J gene TRBJ2-5, with 9 positions matching TRBD2. The CDR3 covers 15 residues. V lost 3 bases and J lost 4; bases outside the gene matches: 6. The germline CDR1 and CDR2 sequences are SGHTA and FQGNSA. CDR3 region: CASSFSGSGGETQYF. For the CDR3, the DNA is TGTGCCAGCAGCTTTAGCGGGAGTGGCGGAGAGACCCAGTACTTC. Full variable domain (remainder filled in from reference TRBV7-2 and TRBJ2-5): GAGVSQSPSNKVTEKGKDVELRCDPISGHTALYWYRQSLGQGLEFLIYFQGNSAPDKSGLPSDRFSAERTGGSVSTLTIQRTQQEDSAVYLCASSFSGSGGETQYFGPGTRLLVL.

The CDR3 loop reads CASGLVEKTSGMDTQYF. Written as DNA, the CDR3 is TGTGCTAGTGGTTTGGTAGAGAAGACTAGCGGGATGGATACGCAGTATTTT. The J gene is TRBJ2-3, the V gene TRBV12-5; 11 bases line up with TRBD2. V gave up 0 bases and J gave up 6 bases; unmatched junction bases: 8. The CDR3 covers 17 residues. The germline gives CDR1 LGHNT, CDR2 FRNRAP. The full variable domain, in which reference TRBV12-5 and TRBJ2-3 provide the parts outside the CDR3, is DARVTQTPRHKVTEMGQEVTMRCQPILGHNTVFWYRQTMMQGLELLAYFRNRAPLDDSGMPKDRFSAEMPDATLATLKIQPSEPRDSAVYFCASGLVEKTSGMDTQYFGPGTRLTVL.

The rearrangement links TRBV5-6 to TRBJ2-7, with D tentatively TRBD1 or TRBD2 (5 bases each). There are 15 residues in the CDR3. Trimming took 3 bases from V and 0 from J, leaving 13 bases between them. Germline CDR1 reads SGHDT; CDR2 reads YYEEEE. The CDR3 DNA reads TGTGCCAGCAGCTCGGGACCGAAGAGCTCCTACGAGCAGTACGTC. As protein: CASSSGPKSSYEQYV.

The chain couples TRBV12-3 or TRBV12-4 to TRBJ2-1; 9 bases are a match to TRBD1. CDR3 length: 12 amino acids. The J segment lost 15 bases and the V segment lost 6 bases, leaving 9 bases of the junction unmatched. DNA for the CDR3: TGTGCCAGCAGATCCGCCGGGACAGGGCTGTTCTTC. Residues: CASRSAGTGLFF.

This clonotype has a count of ten or more. V gene TRBV18 combines with J gene TRBJ2-7; TRBD2 aligns across 13 bases. The V and J ends lost 3 bases and 2 bases, in that order; junction bases with no gene match: 1. Germline V CDR1 and CDR2: KGHSH, LQKENI. CDR3 length: 15 amino acids. Here the CDR3 DNA reads TGTGCCAGCTCACCGGGACTAGCGGGAACCTACGAGCAGTACTTC. The encoded protein is CASSPGLAGTYEQYF.